This T cell receptor beta chain was recorded in a study of T cell responses to AZD1222 COVID-19 vaccine. V was clipped by 5 bases and J by 5 bases, with 25 bases between them. The germline V gene has CDR1 GTSNPN and CDR2 SVGIG (reference sequence). The CDR3 extends over 17 amino acids. Clones were sequenced by immunoSEQ multiplex PCR, and TCRdb holds only the in-frame ones, with some missing. The data hold under 200,000 clones, with around 85% observed a single time. For this clone: Its specificity is not known.

Findings and limits, study-wide: AZD1222 recipients seropositive at baseline numbered only six or seven. Spike-wide coverage was observed for vaccine-associated CD4 TCRs, with dominant responses at 160-218 and 743-854. Donors skewed white British and female; clonal diversity was possibly underestimated.

The receptor comes from an adult who received the AZD1222 COVID-19 vaccine. J is TRBJ2-1 and V is TRBV30, with D perhaps matching TRBD1 (6 bases). Sequenced material: peripheral blood, taken 28 days after the second AZD1222 dose. The CDR3 is CAWGGPPVGISNNEQFF. For the CDR3, the DNA is TGTGCCTGGGGGGGCCCGCCGGTAGGGATATCAAACAATGAGCAGTTCTTC.